This TCR beta chain was sequenced in a study of blood T cell repertoires in COVID-19 (dated by TCRdb to about 2020). Regarding the research as a whole: The collaborator samples originated in the United States, Italy and Spain and spanned the acute and convalescent phases of COVID-19. The prospective study material was composed of cDNA or gDNA derived from T cells, B-cell-depleted T cells, or PBMCs. Deeply sampled blood TCRbeta repertoires from subjects exposed to, actively infected with, or recovered from COVID-19 were included in the dataset. The repertoires were released in a freely available public database meant as a resource for research on the immune response to SARS-CoV-2. Samples were obtained from the ongoing ImmuneRACE study (first 160 participants) and from 1,254 subjects provided by 6 global collaborators. Nearly every sample came with metadata listing a de-identified subject ID, COVID-19 status, age in years and sex. HLA class I and class II types, where available, came from metadata supplied by the sample provider rather than from assay-based typing.

TCRbeta CDR3 regions were amplified from genomic DNA using the immunoSEQ Assay, a bias-controlled multiplex PCR. Processing in the source paper ran as follows. The number of nucleated cells in each sample was estimated by amplification of reference gene primers within the assay. To quantify the absolute abundance of each unique TCRbeta CDR3 rearrangement, sequence reads were collapsed and filtered. For each sample, productive Simpson clonality was calculated as the square root of Simpson's diversity index across productive rearrangements. TCRdb retrieved this table from immuneACCESS and kept in-frame rearrangements only. Not all clones are present; in checked studies, unresolved V genes account for under half, and no reason is known for the remainder. The V and J calls and clone size are taken from that table; D and trimming were inferred from the DNA. This sample is represented by 50,000 or so clones; roughly 90% of them were singletons. The ten largest clones capture 13% to 15% of the sample.

Worth noting for this clone: Its antigen has not been determined. No quality values exist for individual bases; no much larger clone is one base distant.

Study-wide conclusions, independent of this receptor: The quantity of clinical and demographic metadata differed by source and by participant and was supplied without curation.

V drops 9 bases and J drops 6 bases, leaving 20 bases in between. Measured from the cysteine to the phenylalanine, the CDR3 is 14 residues long. The kept DNA is CDR3 alone, 42 bases in frame from the first base. CDR1 is given as SNHLY and CDR2 as FYNNEI, both from the germline V gene. Collaborating institutions collected whole blood in K2EDTA tubes following their own protocols. For TCRbeta analysis, collaborators shipped samples in one of three forms: frozen whole blood, isolated PBMCs, or DNA extracted from either of those sample types. The chain uses TRBV2 and TRBJ1-1; matching of 6 bases hints at TRBD1 as the D gene. The source material was peripheral blood. This TCR was sampled from a human donor with active COVID-19. The donor label of this sample is uncertain. The CDR3 protein is CASTYRGALPEAFF. The nucleotide sequence is TGTGCCAGTACCTATCGGGGGGCGCTCCCTGAAGCTTTCTTT.